The entry below gives a single T cell receptor (beta chain) sequence along with its context. The source of the sample is a study of cytomegalovirus exposure and HLA in healthy donors. In the PCR, 60 Vbeta and 13 Jbeta primers were used. TCRdb's copy holds only in-frame clones and misses some; the assay was immunoSEQ multiplex PCR. The table records 150,000 to 200,000 clones, roughly 84% of them present only once. The V gene lost 3 bases and the J gene lost 3 bases, with 9 bases spanning the gap. The CDR3 totals 15 residues. Germline V gives CDR1 MNHNY, CDR2 SVGAGI (reference sequence). The chain employs TRBV6-6 and TRBJ1-6; D uncertain. The source of this sequence is a man aged 18 to 30 in good health and CMV-seropositive. The sample comprised PBMCs. Written as DNA, the CDR3 is TGTGCCAGCAGTTATGGACTCGACTATAATTCACCCCTCCACTTT. Its translation is CASSYGLDYNSPLHF.